This T cell receptor beta chain was sequenced for a study of cytomegalovirus exposure and HLA in healthy donors. Study summary: Of 398 genotyped donors, 65% to 85% clustered with self-reported Caucasian donors.

The PCR employed 60 Vbeta primers together with 13 Jbeta primers. Produced via immunoSEQ multiplex PCR; TCRdb's table is partial and in-frame only. Of over 95,000 clones listed, 74% are singletons. Absent from the records is this donor's CMV serostatus. In the case of this clone: The antigen is not known.

Study-wide findings and caveats: Cytomegalovirus-associated TCR beta chains were listed, numbering under 200.

CDR3 length: 20 residues. The V segment lost 0 bases and the J segment 5 bases; nucleotides outside the gene matches: 19. Per the germline V gene, CDR1 is LNHNV and CDR2 is YYDKDF (reference sequence). Sample: PBMCs. V is TRBV15 and J is TRBJ1-5; 7 bases are shared with TRBD1. This clonotype originated in a human donor in good health. The CDR3 loop is CATSRDPRQGPSLGYQPQHF. The CDR3 DNA follows: TGTGCCACCAGCAGAGACCCTAGACAGGGTCCCTCGTTAGGATATCAGCCCCAGCATTTT.